This T cell receptor beta chain was identified in a study of blood T cell repertoires in COVID-19. The overall study: Italy, Spain and the United States were the sources of the convalescent and acute COVID-19 samples. Nucleic acid was either cDNA or gDNA, and it came from T cells, B-cell-depleted T cells, or PBMCs.

Authors' processing steps: From reference gene primer amplification, estimates of nucleated cell counts were derived. Assay: immunoSEQ multiplex PCR; the TCRdb copy retains only in-frame clones and omits some. The D gene and trimming were derived from the DNA, and the V and J assignments and clone size from that table. The table includes roughly 250,000 clones, around 89% detected once. CDR1 is SGHRS, CDR2 YFSETQ, per germline. Trimming took 5 bases from V and 7 from J; bases not matched to a gene: 11. The CDR3 totals 16 residues. The specimen sequenced was peripheral blood. The source is a woman between 40 and 50 years old with acute or convalescent COVID-19. V usage is TRBV5-1 and J usage is TRBJ2-2; TRBD2 aligns across 10 bases. Here the CDR3 DNA reads TGCGCCAGCAGACCCCCCCTAGCGGGGGAGGGCGGGGAGCTGTTTTTT. This translates into CASRPPLAGEGGELFF.